A single sample gave rise to the 3 T cell receptor beta chains below, sequenced in a study of radiotherapy plus CTLA-4 blockade in lung cancer. Assay: immunoSEQ multiplex PCR; the TCRdb copy retains only in-frame clones and omits some. The sample lists more than 75,000 clones; approximately 74% were seen once. Sequencing was performed on peripheral blood, taken from a patient treated with radiotherapy plus ipilimumab. These receptors were obtained from a human donor with non-small cell lung cancer who had a partial response to radiotherapy plus ipilimumab. Some clones in this sample may be carry-over from other donors' samples.

This chain joins TRBV10-3 and TRBJ2-7, with 8 positions matching TRBD2. CDR3 length equals 16 residues. The ends lost 3 bases at V and 4 bases at J; junction bases unmatched: 11. Germline CDR1 is ENHRY and CDR2 is SYGVKD. CDR3 DNA: TGTGCCATCAGTGAAGGGGATAGCGGGATAGGGTACGAGCAGTACTTC. Translated: CAISEGDSGIGYEQYF.

The V gene is TRBV4-3, the J gene TRBJ2-2; the match to TRBD1 covers 7 bases. The CDR3 consists of 13 residues. With 4 bases clipped from V and 8 bases from J, the junction kept 4 bases outside the gene matches. CDR1 is LGHNA, CDR2 YSLEER, per germline. This CDR3 is CASSPGTAGELFF. The CDR3 nucleotides are TGCGCCAGCAGCCCGGGGACAGCTGGGGAGCTGTTTTTT.

The chain joins TRBV5-1 to TRBJ2-5; 8 nucleotides agree with TRBD1. The CDR3 covers 17 residues. Trimming at V came to 0 bases and at J to 5 bases, leaving 12 bases not matched to a gene. The germline V gene has CDR1 SGHRS and CDR2 YFSETQ. In DNA form, the CDR3 reads TGCGCCAGCAGCTTGGGGGCCGGACAGGGCCTTAGGGAGACCCAGTACTTC. Protein sequence: CASSLGAGQGLRETQYF.